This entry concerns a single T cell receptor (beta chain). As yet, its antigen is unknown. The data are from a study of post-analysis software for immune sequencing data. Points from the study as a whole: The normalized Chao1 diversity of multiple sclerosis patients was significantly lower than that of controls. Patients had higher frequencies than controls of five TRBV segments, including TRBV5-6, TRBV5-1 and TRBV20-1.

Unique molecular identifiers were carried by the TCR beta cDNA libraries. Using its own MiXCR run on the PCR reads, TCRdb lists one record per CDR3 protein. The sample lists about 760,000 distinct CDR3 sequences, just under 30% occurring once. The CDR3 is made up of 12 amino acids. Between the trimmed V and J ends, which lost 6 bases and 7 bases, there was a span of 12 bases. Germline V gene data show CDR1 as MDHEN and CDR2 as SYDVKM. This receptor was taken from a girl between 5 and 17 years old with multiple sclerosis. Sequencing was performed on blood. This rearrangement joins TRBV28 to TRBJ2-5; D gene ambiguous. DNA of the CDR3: TGTGCCAGCAGGGAACTACCGGGGACCCAGTACTTC. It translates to CASRELPGTQYF. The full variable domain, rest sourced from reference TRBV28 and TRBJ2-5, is DVKVTQSSRYLVKRTGEKVFLECVQDMDHENMFWYRQDPGLGLRLIYFSYDVKMKEKGDIPEGYSVSREKKERFSLILESASTNQTSMYLCASRELPGTQYFGPGTRLLVL.